This T cell receptor beta chain was recovered during a study of control samples from healthy donors and cancer patients. The CDR3 sequence is 16 residues long. Looked up from germline, CDR1 is MNHEY and CDR2 is SVGEGT. V gave up 2 bases and J gave up 3 bases, with 14 bases separating them. The repertoire was sequenced with immunoSEQ multiplex PCR; TCRdb's copy has only in-frame clones and lacks some. Found here are approximately 190,000 clones; the top ten clones hold roughly 2%. The receptor was derived from a woman under 40 in good health. The chain links TRBV6-2 or TRBV6-3 to TRBJ1-5; perhaps TRBD1 as D (6 bases). The material sequenced was blood. The CDR3 DNA sequence: TGTGCCAGCAGTTACGTTCCAGGGGCCTCCAATCAGCCCCAGCATTTT. This gives the protein CASSYVPGASNQPQHF.